Included here is one TCR beta chain sequence, with context. No antigen is known for it. The record originates from a study of T cell responses to AZD1222 COVID-19 vaccine. Findings of the study overall: Only 5 or 6 individuals given AZD1222 were seropositive at baseline. Per reports, nearly half of all spike-specific TCRs target regions that are unmutated in variants. There were mostly white British donors and more females than males, and clonal diversity was possibly underestimated.

J was trimmed by 2 bases and V by 6 bases; bases with no gene match: 3. CDR1 is LGHDT, CDR2 YNNKEL, per germline (reference sequence). The CDR3 sequence is 13 residues long. Measured with immunoSEQ multiplex PCR; TCRdb has only the in-frame clones, and not every one. The table lists about 84,000 clones, approximately 83% of them singletons. The chain links TRBV3-1 (or the pseudogene TRBV3-2) to TRBJ2-5; the match to TRBD1 covers 7 bases. This TCR was sampled from an adult who received the AZD1222 COVID-19 vaccine. The material was peripheral blood, obtained 28 days after the second AZD1222 dose. DNA of the CDR3: TGTGCCAGCAGGATGGGACAGCAAGAGACCCAGTACTTC. The encoded protein is CASRMGQQETQYF.